The 14 T cell receptor beta chains given below trace back to one sample, sequenced in a study of response to subunit inactivated influenza vaccine (dated by TCRdb to the late 2010s). The receptor library was made with RT-PCR. The instrument given in TCRdb is Illumina HiSeq 2500. The public sequencing data were trimmed at Q25 with fastp and processed into clonotypes with MiXCR by TCRdb, which kept only in-frame beta chains. Every distinct CDR3 protein forms one entry, paired with its most common genes and DNA. The sample table contains hundreds of thousands of distinct CDR3 sequences; only one count was recorded for roughly 8.2% of them. The ten largest make up 10% to 15% of the sample. The material sequenced was PBMCs from blood, taken less than 30 months after vaccination. The source of these receptors is a man aged 45 to 75 who received an inactivated influenza vaccine. Donor details come from another sample of the same person, matched by shared clones.

The V and J genes are TRBV12-3 or TRBV12-4 and TRBJ2-7; TRBD1 aligns across 7 bases. CDR3 length: 18 amino acids. J gave up 4 bases and V 2 bases, and 17 bases lay outside the gene matches. This CDR3 reads CASSLLGVVGRGNYEQYF. CDR3 nucleotides: TGTGCCAGCAGTTTATTAGGAGTAGTCGGCAGGGGGAATTACGAGCAGTACTTC.

In this sample, this clonotype turned up many times. The J gene is TRBJ2-3, the V gene TRBV10-3; TRBD2 matches at 10 bases. The CDR3 has 16 residues. Germline V gene data show CDR1 as ENHRY and CDR2 as SYGVKD. V was clipped by 2 bases and J by 3 bases; unmatched bases: 5. CDR3 DNA: TGTGCCATCAGTGAGCGGCTAGCGGGAGTAACAGATACGCAGTATTTT. Encoded protein: CAISERLAGVTDTQYF.

This clonotype was detected many times. CDR3 loop: CASGLHEQFF. CDR3 nucleotides: TGTGCAAGCGGTCTCCATGAGCAGTTCTTC. The J gene is TRBJ2-1, the V gene TRBV11-2; D is perhaps TRBD2 (5 bases). CDR3 length equals 10 residues. The germline gives CDR1 SGHAT, CDR2 FQNNGV.

This clonotype was seen a few times. The chain links TRBV4-3 to TRBJ2-3, with a weak D call TRBD2 (6 bases). Trimming left V 0 bases short and J 2 bases short, with 15 bases between. Germline CDR1 LGHNA, CDR2 YSLEER. The CDR3 length is 17 residues. The CDR3 here is CASSQDGDGGYTDTQYF. DNA of the CDR3: TGCGCCAGCAGCCAAGATGGGGACGGAGGGTACACAGATACGCAGTATTTT.

J is TRBJ2-2 and V is TRBV20-1; 14 bases agree with TRBD2. The germline V gene encodes CDR1 DFQATT and CDR2 SNEGSKA (reference sequence). The CDR3 loop spans 15 amino acids. Unmatched junction bases numbered 7, after V lost 6 bases and J lost 7 bases. In DNA, the CDR3 is TGCAGTGCGGCTCCGGGACTAGCGGGAGTCGGGGAGCTGTTTTTT. Amino acid sequence: CSAAPGLAGVGELFF.

This clonotype was seen ten or more times. The chain recombines TRBV29-1 with TRBJ1-2, with D possibly matching TRBD1 (5 bases). The CDR3 has 13 amino acids. V was pared by 4 bases and J by 5 bases, with 14 bases between. The germline CDR1 and CDR2 sequences are SQVTM and ANQGSEA. This CDR3 is CSVGDRDSYGYTF. CDR3 coding DNA: TGCAGCGTTGGGGACCGTGATTCTTATGGCTACACCTTC.

The sample holds many counts of this clonotype. This chain's CDR3 is CSVEDPGDTSGYEQYF. The CDR3 bases are TGCAGCGTTGAAGATCCGGGGGACACCTCGGGATACGAGCAGTACTTC. The rearrangement links TRBV29-1 to TRBJ2-7; D assignment may be TRBD1 or TRBD2 (6 bases each). The CDR3 is 16 residues long. Germline CDR1 and CDR2: SQVTM and ANQGSEA. Trimming cost V 0 bases and J 4 bases, with 19 bases left between them.

J is TRBJ2-2 and V is TRBV7-2; D is unclear. In germline, CDR1 is SGHTA, CDR2 FQGNSA. The CDR3 has 17 residues. Trimming took off 1 base at V and 2 bases at J, with 14 bases between the two ends. This chain's CDR3 is CASSLGAAMKNTGELFF. CDR3 nucleotide sequence: TGTGCCAGCAGCTTAGGGGCTGCGATGAAAAACACCGGGGAGCTGTTTTTT.

This clonotype has at least ten counts. The chain is built from TRBV20-1 and TRBJ2-1; D might be TRBD1 or TRBD2, each matching 5 bases. Looked up from germline, CDR1 is DFQATT and CDR2 is SNEGSKA (reference sequence). The V end was cut by 6 bases, the J end by 11 bases, with 17 bases between. The CDR3 is made up of 12 amino acids. CDR3 coding DNA: TGCAGTGCCTCCCCCGGGGACCCCCAGCAGTTCTTC. This codes for CSASPGDPQQFF.

This clonotype was observed a handful of times. This chain links TRBV12-3 or TRBV12-4 with TRBJ1-2; the D gene is possibly TRBD1 (6 bases). This CDR3 is 14 amino acids long. V was shortened by 2 bases and J by 6 bases, with 13 bases between the two germline ends. The CDR3 sequence: CASSLSGGRDGYTF. As DNA, the CDR3 is TGTGCCAGCAGTTTATCGGGGGGGCGGGATGGCTACACCTTC.

This clonotype was found a few times. CDR3 bases: TGTGCCACCCTGGGTAATGACAGGAAAGACAACTATGGCTACACCTTC. The encoded protein is CATLGNDRKDNYGYTF. The chain has TRBV28 and TRBJ1-2; D is possibly TRBD1 (6 bases). Deletions cut 10 bases from V and 2 bases from J, with 23 bases between. CDR1 MDHEN and CDR2 SYDVKM come from the germline V gene. The CDR3 length is 16 residues.

In this sample, this clonotype turned up a few times. This sequence joins TRBV6-1 and TRBJ2-7; D perhaps matches TRBD1 (5 bases). The V end was cut by 5 bases, the J end by 2 bases, with 16 bases between. CDR3 length equals 15 residues. CDR1 MNHNS and CDR2 SASEGT come from the germline V gene. The CDR3 is CASSTHGQGAYEQYF. The CDR3 nucleotides are TGTGCCAGCAGTACCCATGGGCAAGGGGCCTACGAGCAGTACTTC.

The CDR3 loop reads CASSHGRPGTSNTGELFF. The DNA of the CDR3 is TGCGCCAGCAGCCACGGGCGGCCGGGGACATCGAACACCGGGGAGCTGTTTTTT. The genes are TRBV4-1 and TRBJ2-2; D possibly corresponds to TRBD1 (6 bases). The CDR3 is made up of 18 amino acids. Per germline, CDR1 MGHRA and CDR2 YSYEKL. Trimming stripped 3 bases from V and 0 bases from J, with 17 bases between.

A few counts support this clonotype. The chain joins TRBV5-1 to TRBJ1-2; 12 nucleotides agree with TRBD1. V lost 4 bases to trimming and J lost 8 bases; unmatched junction nucleotides: 18. Germline V gene sequence: CDR1 SGHRS, CDR2 YFSETQ. This CDR3 contains 18 residues. The CDR3 is CASSKIPGTGGPGGGYTF. As DNA, the CDR3 is TGCGCCAGCAGCAAGATACCCGGGACAGGGGGCCCCGGGGGAGGCTACACCTTC.